The following is a T cell receptor beta chain sequence with its context. Trimming shortened V by 0 bases and J by 4 bases, and 7 bases separated the two germline ends. This CDR3 has 14 residues. Germline CDR1 is MNHNY and CDR2 is SVGAGI (reference sequence). Researchers ran the PCR with 60 Vbeta and 13 Jbeta primers. Data came from immunoSEQ multiplex PCR; TCRdb stores just in-frame clones and leaves some out. The data contain around 100,000 clones, around two thirds of them singletons. This sample is drawn from a study of cytomegalovirus exposure and HLA in healthy donors. Donors showed nominal health when sampled, although they likely had unrecorded immune exposures.

The V gene is TRBV6-6, the J gene TRBJ2-1; tentatively, D is TRBD2 (5 bases). The sequence was obtained from a man under 40 in good health and CMV-seronegative. What was sequenced was PBMCs. The CDR3 sequence: CASSYSDYYNEQFF. CDR3 in DNA: TGTGCCAGCAGTTACTCCGACTATTACAATGAGCAGTTCTTC.